The 15 T cell receptor beta chains given below trace back to one sample, sequenced in a study of T cells in Graves' hyperthyroidism and ophthalmopathy. RNA transcripts were the template for amplifying TCR beta CDR3 regions. The HTBI primer set drove a first-round RT-PCR of the TCR CDR3. One entry per CDR3 protein, called by TCRdb with MiXCR from the multiplex PCR reads. The sample records fewer than 650,000 distinct CDR3 sequences, 14% being singletons. What was sequenced was blood. These receptors were collected from a woman between 18 and 29 years old with Graves' ophthalmopathy.

This clonotype was seen at least ten times. The chain recombines TRBV20-1 with TRBJ2-1; TRBD2 matches 10 bases. V lost 1 base, J lost 10 bases, and 16 bases stayed unmatched. Per germline, CDR1 DFQATT and CDR2 SNEGSKA (reference sequence). There are 17 residues in the CDR3. CDR3 loop: CSARGPKNQGLAREQFF. The CDR3 nucleotides read TGCAGTGCTAGAGGACCGAAAAACCAGGGACTAGCGCGGGAGCAGTTCTTC.

This clonotype was counted only a few times. V usage is TRBV27 and J usage is TRBJ2-3, with 9 bases matching TRBD1. The CDR3 has 14 amino acids. Unmatched junction bases numbered 6, after V lost 6 bases and J lost 5 bases. Germline values: CDR1 MNHEY, CDR2 SMNVEV (reference sequence). The CDR3 sequence: CASRPLTGGDTQYF. CDR3 sequence (DNA): TGTGCCAGCAGGCCTTTGACAGGGGGAGATACGCAGTATTTT.

The sample holds a few counts of this clonotype. The rearrangement links TRBV30 to TRBJ2-7, with 7 bases identical to TRBD1. The CDR3 sequence is 13 residues long. CDR1 and CDR2 (germline): GTSNPN, SVGIG (reference sequence). Trimming at V came to 2 bases and at J to 3 bases, leaving 4 bases not matched to a gene. CDR3 amino acids: CAWSLGQRYEQYF. The CDR3 DNA is TGTGCCTGGAGTTTGGGACAGCGCTACGAGCAGTACTTC.

This clonotype was seen many times. The chain is built from TRBV6-5 and TRBJ1-5; D gene uncertain. The V and J ends lost 2 bases and 2 bases respectively, with 22 bases between them. CDR1 is MNHEY and CDR2 is SVGAGI in the germline V gene. CDR3 length equals 19 residues. The CDR3 sequence: CASSYPVERLKKGNQPQHF. In DNA form, the CDR3 reads TGTGCCAGCAGTTACCCGGTAGAACGGCTAAAAAAAGGCAATCAGCCCCAGCATTTT.

This clonotype was seen a handful of times. This chain links TRBV4-1 with TRBJ1-1, with TRBD1 matching 10 bases. V shed 9 bases and J 1 base; nucleotides not matched to a gene: 8. CDR1 and CDR2 from the germline V gene are MGHRA and YSYEKL. This CDR3 contains 15 residues. CDR3 coding DNA: TGCGCCAGTGGGAGACAGGGGGCAAGGAACACTGAAGCTTTCTTT. Protein product: CASGRQGARNTEAFF.

This clonotype was detected ten times or more. The chain carries TRBV14 and TRBJ2-1, with 13 positions matching TRBD2. This CDR3 contains 17 residues. Trimming removed 4 bases from V and 5 bases from J; junction bases left unmatched: 8. Germline CDR1 is SGHDN and CDR2 is FVKESK. The CDR3, as DNA: TGTGCCAGCAGCCCCCCGGGACTAGCGGGGCTTAACAATGAGCAGTTCTTC. Protein sequence: CASSPPGLAGLNNEQFF.

In this sample, this clonotype turned up many times. The chain uses TRBV28 and TRBJ2-7; D is possibly TRBD1 or TRBD2 (6 bases each). CDR3 size: 16 residues. The germline V and J ends were trimmed by 8 bases and 4 bases, with 24 bases remaining between them. Per the germline V gene, CDR1 is MDHEN and CDR2 is SYDVKM. The CDR3 nucleotides read TGTGCCAGCTACTCGTTGAGGAGGGGGTCCTCTTACGAGCAGTACTTC. Protein sequence: CASYSLRRGSSYEQYF.

This clonotype came up many times. The DNA is left out, because the CDR3 cannot be placed on it with certainty; the CDR3 is given as TCRdb lists it. The V gene is TRBV6-2 or TRBV6-3, the J gene TRBJ2-3; no check of the table's D call, TRBD1, against the DNA was made. CDR1 and CDR2 (germline): MNHEY, SVGEGT. The CDR3 is made up of 13 amino acids, end residues included. This chain's CDR3 is CASTFGSAPTQYF.

This clonotype was found many times. The chain combines TRBV20-1 with TRBJ2-1; TRBD2 matches 12 bases. Germline trimming cut 6 bases from V and 8 bases from J; bases unmatched to any gene: 8. This CDR3 has 14 residues. Germline V gene sequence: CDR1 DFQATT, CDR2 SNEGSKA (reference sequence). The CDR3 spells CSARLAGGGDEQFF. The CDR3 coding sequence is TGCAGTGCCCGGCTAGCGGGAGGGGGTGATGAGCAGTTCTTC.

This clonotype was counted many times. The chain has TRBV7-3 and TRBJ1-1, with a tentative D call TRBD1 (5 bases). CDR3 length equals 14 residues. Germline assignment: CDR1 SGHTA and CDR2 FQGTGA. Trimming pared 5 bases from V and 5 bases from J, leaving 15 bases between. CDR3 sequence (DNA): TGTGCCAGCAGCCGAAACCCGGGGGGAACTGAAGCTTTCTTT. Protein: CASSRNPGGTEAFF.

This clonotype was found a few times. The chain joins TRBV9 to TRBJ2-7; 10 bases match TRBD2. Germline V gene sequence: CDR1 SGDLS, CDR2 YYNGEE. CDR3 length equals 15 residues. The V and J ends lost 3 bases and 7 bases, in that order; junction bases with no gene match: 10. This chain's CDR3 is CASSGQAGGPGEQYF. The CDR3 coding sequence is TGTGCCAGCAGCGGGCAAGCGGGAGGGCCGGGTGAGCAGTACTTC.

This clonotype was counted many times. DNA of the CDR3: TGTGCCAGCAGCGTAGAAAGGGGCACTGAAGCTTTCTTT. Amino acid sequence: CASSVERGTEAFF. The chain uses TRBV9 and TRBJ1-1; weak D call: TRBD1 (5 bases). CDR3 length: 13 amino acids. V was clipped by 0 bases and J by 4 bases, with 7 bases between them. The germline V gene has CDR1 SGDLS and CDR2 YYNGEE.

The table lists this clonotype with a count of one. Being one base from a much bigger clone, this may be a read error. The chain recombines TRBV10-3 with TRBJ1-4, with no clear D. The germline CDR1 and CDR2 sequences are ENHRY and SYGVKD. CDR3 length: 14 residues. The CDR3: CAISSSTTNVKLFF. The CDR3 DNA reads as TGTGCCATCAGTAGCAGCACAACTAATGTAAAACTGTTTTTT.

This clonotype was picked up many times. The chain uses TRBV12-3 or TRBV12-4 and TRBJ2-5; 9 bases fit TRBD2. The length of the CDR3 is 16 residues. V was pared by 5 bases and J by 2 bases, with 9 bases of the junction left unmatched. The CDR3 DNA follows: TGTGCCAGCAGTCATGGATACGCGGGGGGGCAAGAGACCCAGTACTTC. This gives the protein CASSHGYAGGQETQYF.

This clonotype came up a few times. The rearrangement uses TRBV19 and TRBJ1-3, with TRBD1 matching 7 bases. The germline CDR1 and CDR2 sequences are LNHDA and SQIVND (reference sequence). V was pared by 4 bases and J by 4 bases, with 13 bases of the junction left unmatched. This CDR3 is built from 17 residues. The CDR3 here is CASSTSGKQGNGNTIYF. In DNA form, the CDR3 reads TGTGCCAGTAGTACCTCCGGGAAACAGGGGAACGGAAACACCATATATTTT. The full variable domain, its missing parts supplied by reference TRBV19 and TRBJ1-3, is DGGITQSPKYLFRKEGQNVTLSCEQNLNHDAMYWYRQDPGQGLRLIYYSQIVNDFQKGDIAEGYSVSREKKESFPLTVTSAQKNPTAFYLCASSTSGKQGNGNTIYFGEGSWLTVV.